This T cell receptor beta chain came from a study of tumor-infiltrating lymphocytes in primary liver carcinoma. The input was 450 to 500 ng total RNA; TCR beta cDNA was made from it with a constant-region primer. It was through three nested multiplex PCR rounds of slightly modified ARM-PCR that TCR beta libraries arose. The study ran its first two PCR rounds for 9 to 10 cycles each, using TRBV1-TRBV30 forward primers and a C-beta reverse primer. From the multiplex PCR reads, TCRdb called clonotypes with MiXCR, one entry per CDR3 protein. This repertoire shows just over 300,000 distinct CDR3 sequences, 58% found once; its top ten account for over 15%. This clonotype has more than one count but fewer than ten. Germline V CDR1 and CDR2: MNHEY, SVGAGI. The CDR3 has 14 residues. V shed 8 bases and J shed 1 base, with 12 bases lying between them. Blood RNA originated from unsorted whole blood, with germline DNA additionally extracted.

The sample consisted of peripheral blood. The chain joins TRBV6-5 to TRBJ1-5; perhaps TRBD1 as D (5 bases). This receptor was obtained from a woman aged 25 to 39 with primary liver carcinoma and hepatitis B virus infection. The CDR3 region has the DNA TGTGCCAGCCGAGACAGTCGGAGCAATCAGCCCCAGCATTTT. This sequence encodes CASRDSRSNQPQHF.